The rows below give T cell receptor beta chains drawn from one sample of a study of blood T cell repertoires in COVID-19. Method: immunoSEQ multiplex PCR; TCRdb's copy keeps in-frame clones and lacks some. The sample records approximately 300,000 clones, around 87% being singletons. Sequencing was done on a sample of PBMCs or T cells enriched from blood (not recorded which). These receptors all come from a woman aged 18-29 years with acute COVID-19. The CDR3 runs from the conserved cysteine through the conserved F or W. A D gene is named only where the DNA matches it firmly. Clone size is not always given. Where it is, it says once, few, many or a class for expanded clones.

j_gene	v_gene	d_gene	abundance	CDR3nt	CDR3aa
TRBJ2-3	TRBV25-1	.	.	TGTGCCAGCAGTGAACGGGTCGGTACGCAGTATTTT	CASSERVGTQYF
TRBJ1-4	TRBV6-5	.	.	TGTGCCAGCACCTATCGGCGGGGTGAGGAAAAACTGTTTTTT	CASTYRRGEEKLFF
TRBJ2-2	TRBV28	TRBD1	.	TGTGCCAGCATCCGACCGGGACAGGGGTTAGGCGGGGAGCTGTTTTTT	CASIRPGQGLGGELFF
TRBJ1-1	TRBV19	TRBD1	.	TGTGCCAGTAAAACACCGACAGGGGATGACACTGAAGCTTTCTTT	CASKTPTGDDTEAFF
TRBJ2-7	TRBV28	.	.	TGTGCCAGCACAGTGGTACCCTACGAGCAGTACTTC	CASTVVPYEQYF
TRBJ1-1	TRBV28	TRBD1	.	TGTGCCAGCATTACTGGGACAGGGGATGGCACTGAAGCTTTCTTT	CASITGTGDGTEAFF
TRBJ2-3	TRBV7-6	TRBD1	.	TGTGCCAGCAGCTTGGACAGGGGCCACACAGATACGCAGTATTTT	CASSLDRGHTDTQYF
TRBJ2-3	TRBV12-3/TRBV12-4	.	.	TGTGCCAGCAGGGACAACACAGATACGCAGTATTTT	CASRDNTDTQYF
TRBJ2-5	TRBV18	.	.	TGTGCCAGCTCACCACCCGACCGACTCCAAGAGACCCAGTACTTC	CASSPPDRLQETQYF
TRBJ2-3	TRBV7-2	.	.	TGTGCCAGCAGCTTAGTTCCGGGCACAGATACGCAGTATTTT	CASSLVPGTDTQYF
TRBJ2-1	TRBV29-1	.	.	TGCAGCGGGGTTAGGGGGACCCTCAATGAGCAGTTCTTC	CSGVRGTLNEQFF
TRBJ1-5	TRBV24-1	TRBD1	.	TGTGCCACCACCTCGGACAGGGGCACATGGGCCCAGCATTTT	CATTSDRGTWAQHF
TRBJ2-7	TRBV2	TRBD1	.	TGTGCCAGCAGTCCTAGACAGGGTATGGTCGAGCAGTACTTC	CASSPRQGMVEQYF
TRBJ2-2	TRBV18	.	.	TGTGCCAGCTCACGCTTTTGGCGGGGGAACACCGGGGAGCTGTTTTTT	CASSRFWRGNTGELFF
TRBJ2-7	TRBV6-5	TRBD2	once	TGTGCCAGCAGGCCCGGGACTAGCGGGAGGAACGAGCAGTACTTC	CASRPGTSGRNEQYF
TRBJ2-7	TRBV12-3/TRBV12-4	.	.	TGTGCCAGCAGTTCCGGACTGAGATACGAGCAGTACTTC	CASSSGLRYEQYF
TRBJ2-1	TRBV30	TRBD2	.	TGTGCCTGGAGTGTTGGGCTAGCGGGAATAAGCGATGAGCAGTTCTTC	CAWSVGLAGISDEQFF
TRBJ2-7	TRBV7-3	.	.	TGTGCCAGCAGCCTACAAACAGGGTCCCACGAGCAGTACTTC	CASSLQTGSHEQYF
TRBJ2-5	TRBV9	.	.	TGTGCCAGCAGCGTAGGGGCAGATAATTACCAAGAGACCCAGTACTTC	CASSVGADNYQETQYF
TRBJ2-7	TRBV6-5	.	.	TGTGCCAGCAGCGAGACAGGCTCCCTCGAGCAGTACTTC	CASSETGSLEQYF
TRBJ2-1	TRBV7-9	.	.	TGTGCCAGCAGCTTAGTAGTGCATTACAATGAGCAGTTCTTC	CASSLVVHYNEQFF
TRBJ1-5	TRBV28	TRBD1	few	TGTGCCAGCAGTTTCCGGGACAGGGCGAGCAATCAGCCCCAGCATTTT	CASSFRDRASNQPQHF
TRBJ2-5	TRBV5-5	TRBD1	.	TGTGCCAGCAGCTCGGGGACAGGGAGAGAGACCCAGTACTTC	CASSSGTGRETQYF
TRBJ2-5	TRBV19	TRBD2	once	TGTGCCAGTAGTAGAGGGACTAATCACCAAGAGACCCAGTACTTC	CASSRGTNHQETQYF
TRBJ2-2	TRBV28	TRBD2	.	TGTGCCAGCAGCACCGCGGGGGGGGTCACCGGGGAGCTGTTTTTT	CASSTAGGVTGELFF
TRBJ1-2	TRBV6-1	.	.	TGTGCCAGCAGTGATCCGGGAATTTGGTATGGCTACACCTTC	CASSDPGIWYGYTF
TRBJ2-7	TRBV27	TRBD1	.	TGTGCCAGTATGGGACAGCCGTCCTACGAGCAGTACTTC	CASMGQPSYEQYF
TRBJ2-7	TRBV6-5	.	.	TGTGCCAGCAGTTCGCGGCTAGTCCCCTACGAGCAGTACTTC	CASSSRLVPYEQYF
TRBJ2-1	TRBV27	.	.	TGTGCCAGCAGTCCCCTCCCCGTCGCCTACAATGAGCAGTTCTTC	CASSPLPVAYNEQFF
TRBJ1-4	TRBV21-1	.	.	TGTGCCAGCAGTAAAGGGGGGGGTAATGAAAAACTGTTTTTT	CASSKGGGNEKLFF
TRBJ1-6	TRBV19	TRBD1	.	TGTGCCAGTAGTATTCCGGGACAGGGGAACTCACCCCTCCACTTT	CASSIPGQGNSPLHF
TRBJ1-1	TRBV24-1	.	.	TGTGCCACCAGTGATCCTCGGCAGGGTCGGGAAGCTTTCTTT	CATSDPRQGREAFF
TRBJ2-7	TRBV13	.	many	TGTGCCAGCAGCTTAAGTGGTTCGGGCTCCTACGAGCAGTACTTC	CASSLSGSGSYEQYF
TRBJ1-3	TRBV23-1	TRBD1	once	TGCGCCAGCAGTCCCCTTATGACAGGGACCTCTGGAAACACCATATATTTT	CASSPLMTGTSGNTIYF
TRBJ2-7	TRBV7-9	.	.	TGTGCCAGCAGCCCCCGACTCGACAGGACCTTCTCCTACGAGCAGTACTTC	CASSPRLDRTFSYEQYF
TRBJ1-5	TRBV28	.	.	TGTGCCAGCAGTCCTCTCCGGTGGAGGGAGGTGGGCGATCAGCCCCAGCATTTT	CASSPLRWREVGDQPQHF
TRBJ1-2	TRBV28	.	.	TGTGCCAGCAGTTTATTAGCGGGCTATGGCTACACCTTC	CASSLLAGYGYTF
TRBJ2-7	TRBV5-5	TRBD1	.	TGTGCCAGCAGCACGGACAGGGGGCAGTACGAGCAGTACTTC	CASSTDRGQYEQYF
TRBJ1-1	TRBV2	.	.	TGTGCCAGCAGTGAAGAGGCAGGGGATGTTACTGAAGCTTTCTTT	CASSEEAGDVTEAFF
TRBJ2-2	TRBV6-2/TRBV6-3	TRBD2	.	TGTGCCAGCAGTCCACGGAGTAGCGGGAGGGCCAGGGGGGACACCGGGGAGCTGTTTTTT	CASSPRSSGRARGDTGELFF
TRBJ2-5	TRBV5-6	TRBD2	.	TGTGCCAGCAGCCGCCAGGGACTAGCGGTGGGAGAGACCCAGTACTTC	CASSRQGLAVGETQYF
TRBJ2-1	TRBV9	TRBD2	.	TGTGCCAGCAGCGTAGTGGGGACTAGCGGCAATGAGCAGTTCTTC	CASSVVGTSGNEQFF
TRBJ1-2	TRBV19	.	.	TGTGCCAGTACCGAAGGAATCAGGGGAAACTATGGCTACACCTTC	CASTEGIRGNYGYTF
TRBJ1-2	TRBV18	.	once	TGTGCCAGCTCACCGCCGGACAGCTATGGCTACACCTTC	CASSPPDSYGYTF
TRBJ1-2	TRBV7-9	.	once	TGTGCCAGCAGCTTAGTCCCGGCCAGGGAGGTCCACTATGGCTACACCTTC	CASSLVPAREVHYGYTF
TRBJ1-2	TRBV18	TRBD1	.	TGTGCCAGCTCAAACCCGGGACAGGGGACCTATGGCTACACCTTC	CASSNPGQGTYGYTF
TRBJ2-5	TRBV14	TRBD1	once	TGTGCCAGCAGCAACCTACAGGGGGCAAAGACCCAGTACTTC	CASSNLQGAKTQYF
TRBJ1-2	TRBV6-1	TRBD1	few	TGTGCCAGCAGTGAACCGCGGACAGGGAGAGATCATTGGGGCTACACCTTC	CASSEPRTGRDHWGYTF
TRBJ2-3	TRBV19	TRBD2	.	TGTGCCAGTAGTAGCGAGGGACTAAGCACAGATACGCAGTATTTT	CASSSEGLSTDTQYF
TRBJ2-3	TRBV5-1	.	.	TGCGCCAGCAGCACCGGGAGCACAGATACGCAGTATTTT	CASSTGSTDTQYF
TRBJ2-1	TRBV29-1	TRBD2	once	TGCAGCGCACTAGCGGGAGGGGAACGGGTTGACAATGAGCAGTTCTTC	CSALAGGERVDNEQFF
TRBJ2-2	TRBV7-2	TRBD2	.	TGTGCCAGCAGCTTAGCGTTAGGACTAGCGGGGGGGAACACCGGGGAGCTGTTTTTT	CASSLALGLAGGNTGELFF
TRBJ2-1	TRBV5-4	TRBD1	.	TGTGCCAGCAGCCCACCCGGACAGGGGGCTACCAATGAGCAGTTCTTC	CASSPPGQGATNEQFF
TRBJ2-7	TRBV6-1	.	.	TGTGCCAGCAGTGAAGCGAGGACAGCCTCCTACGAGCAGTACTTC	CASSEARTASYEQYF
TRBJ2-1	TRBV3-1/TRBV3-2	TRBD2	.	TGTGCCAGCAGCCGGAGACTAGCGGCAGCTCGGGACAATGAGCAGTTCTTC	CASSRRLAAARDNEQFF
TRBJ1-1	TRBV28	TRBD1	.	TGTGCCAGCAGTAGGCGGGACAGGTTCATCGGCAGTGAAGCTTTCTTT	CASSRRDRFIGSEAFF
TRBJ2-5	TRBV2	.	.	TGTGCCAGCAGTGTCCGGGTTGGGCAAGAGACCCAGTACTTC	CASSVRVGQETQYF
TRBJ1-1	TRBV18	.	once	TGTGCCAGCTCACCAACAGCCTTGAACACTGAAGCTTTCTTT	CASSPTALNTEAFF